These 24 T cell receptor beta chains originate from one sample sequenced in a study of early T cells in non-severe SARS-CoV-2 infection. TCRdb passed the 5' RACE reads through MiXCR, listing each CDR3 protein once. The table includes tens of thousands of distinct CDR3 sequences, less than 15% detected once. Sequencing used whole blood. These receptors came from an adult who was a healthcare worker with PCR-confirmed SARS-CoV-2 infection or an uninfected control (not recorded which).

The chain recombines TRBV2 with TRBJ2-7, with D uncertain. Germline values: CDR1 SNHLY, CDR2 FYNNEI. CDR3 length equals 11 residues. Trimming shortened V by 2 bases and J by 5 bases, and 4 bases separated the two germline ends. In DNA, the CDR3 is TGTGCCAGCAGTGAAATACACGAGCAGTACTTC. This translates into CASSEIHEQYF.

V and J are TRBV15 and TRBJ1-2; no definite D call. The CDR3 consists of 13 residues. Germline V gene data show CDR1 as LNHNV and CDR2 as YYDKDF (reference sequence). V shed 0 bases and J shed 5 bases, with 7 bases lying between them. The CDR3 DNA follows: TGTGCCACCAGCAGAGATGTGAGGTATGGCTACACCTTC. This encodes CATSRDVRYGYTF. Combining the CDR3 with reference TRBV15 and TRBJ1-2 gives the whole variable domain DAMVIQNPRYQVTQFGKPVTLSCSQTLNHNVMYWYQQKSSQAPKLLFHYYDKDFNNEADTPDNFQSRRPNTSFCFLDIRSPGLGDTAMYLCATSRDVRYGYTFGSGTRLTVV.

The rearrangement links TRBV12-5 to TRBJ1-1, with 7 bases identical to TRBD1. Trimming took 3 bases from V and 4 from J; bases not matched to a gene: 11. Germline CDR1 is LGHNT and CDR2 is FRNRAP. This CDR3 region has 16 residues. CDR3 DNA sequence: TGTGCTAGTGGTTTTGACTTCTCTAACAGGGGCACTGAAGCTTTCTTT. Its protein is CASGFDFSNRGTEAFF.

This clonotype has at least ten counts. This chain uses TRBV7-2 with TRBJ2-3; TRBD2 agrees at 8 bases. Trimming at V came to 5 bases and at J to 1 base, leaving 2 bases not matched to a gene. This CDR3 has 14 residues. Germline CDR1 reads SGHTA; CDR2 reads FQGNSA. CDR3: CASSISGGTDTQYF. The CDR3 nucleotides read TGTGCCAGCAGCATTAGCGGGGGCACAGATACGCAGTATTTT.

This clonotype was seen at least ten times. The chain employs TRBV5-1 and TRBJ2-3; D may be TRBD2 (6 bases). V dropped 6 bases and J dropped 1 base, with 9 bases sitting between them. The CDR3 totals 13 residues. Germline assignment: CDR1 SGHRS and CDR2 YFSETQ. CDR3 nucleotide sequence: TGCGCCAGCACTCGCGGGGGCACAGATACGCAGTATTTT. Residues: CASTRGGTDTQYF.

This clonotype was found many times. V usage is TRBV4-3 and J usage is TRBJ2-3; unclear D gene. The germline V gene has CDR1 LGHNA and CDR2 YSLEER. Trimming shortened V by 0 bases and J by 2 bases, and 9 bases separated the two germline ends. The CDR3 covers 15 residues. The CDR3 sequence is CASSQDGVPTDTQYF. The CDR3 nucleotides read TGCGCCAGCAGCCAAGATGGTGTACCCACAGATACGCAGTATTTT.

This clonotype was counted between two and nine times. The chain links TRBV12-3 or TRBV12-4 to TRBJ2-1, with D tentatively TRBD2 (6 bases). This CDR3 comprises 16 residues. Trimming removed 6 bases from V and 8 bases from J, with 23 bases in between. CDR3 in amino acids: CASSPQFGGSIDEQFF. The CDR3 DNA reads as TGTGCCAGCAGCCCACAGTTCGGGGGATCTATCGATGAGCAGTTCTTC.

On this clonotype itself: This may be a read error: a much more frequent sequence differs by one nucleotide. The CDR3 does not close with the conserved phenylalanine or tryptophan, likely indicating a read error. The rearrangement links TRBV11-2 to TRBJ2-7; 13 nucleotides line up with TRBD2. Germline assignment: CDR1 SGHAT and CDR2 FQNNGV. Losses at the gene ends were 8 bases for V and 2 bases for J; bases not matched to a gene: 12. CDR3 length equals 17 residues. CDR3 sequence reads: CASHDVPGLAGPYEQYY. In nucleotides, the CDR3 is TGTGCCAGCCATGACGTCCCGGGACTAGCGGGGCCCTACGAGCAGTACTAC.

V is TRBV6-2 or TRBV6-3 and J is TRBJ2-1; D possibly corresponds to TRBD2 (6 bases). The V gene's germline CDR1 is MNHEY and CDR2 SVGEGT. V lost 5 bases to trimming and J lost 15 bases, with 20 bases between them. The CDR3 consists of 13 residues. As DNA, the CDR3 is TGTGCCAGCAGTCGTTACGTTCGGGGAGGTCGGTTCTTC. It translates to CASSRYVRGGRFF.

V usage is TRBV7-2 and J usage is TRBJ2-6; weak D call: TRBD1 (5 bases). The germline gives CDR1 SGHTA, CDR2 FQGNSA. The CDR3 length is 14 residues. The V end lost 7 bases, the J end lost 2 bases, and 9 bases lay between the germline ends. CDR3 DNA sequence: TGTGCCAGCAACCAGGGAACTGGGGCCAACGTCCTGACTTTC. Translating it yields CASNQGTGANVLTF.

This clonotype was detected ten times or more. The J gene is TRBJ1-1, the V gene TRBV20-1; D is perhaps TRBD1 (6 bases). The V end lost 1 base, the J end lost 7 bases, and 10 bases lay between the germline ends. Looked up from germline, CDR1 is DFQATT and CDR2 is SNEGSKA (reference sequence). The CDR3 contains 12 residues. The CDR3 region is CSARVRGGEAFF. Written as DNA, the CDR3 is TGCAGTGCTAGAGTAAGGGGGGGTGAAGCTTTCTTT.

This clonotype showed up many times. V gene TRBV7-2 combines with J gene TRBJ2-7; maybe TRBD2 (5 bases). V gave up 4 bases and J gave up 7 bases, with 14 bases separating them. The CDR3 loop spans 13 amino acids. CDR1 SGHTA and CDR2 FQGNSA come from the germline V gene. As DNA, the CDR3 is TGTGCCAGCAGCTCCCGGCCGTCGGGAGAGCAGTACTTC. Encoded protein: CASSSRPSGEQYF.

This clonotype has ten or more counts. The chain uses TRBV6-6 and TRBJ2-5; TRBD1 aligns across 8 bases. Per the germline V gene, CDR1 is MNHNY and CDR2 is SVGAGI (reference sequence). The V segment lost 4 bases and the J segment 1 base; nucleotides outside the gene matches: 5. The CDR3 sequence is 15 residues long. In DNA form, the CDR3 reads TGTGCCAGCAGTTGGGCCACAGGGGGCCAAGAGACCCAGTACTTC. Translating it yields CASSWATGGQETQYF.

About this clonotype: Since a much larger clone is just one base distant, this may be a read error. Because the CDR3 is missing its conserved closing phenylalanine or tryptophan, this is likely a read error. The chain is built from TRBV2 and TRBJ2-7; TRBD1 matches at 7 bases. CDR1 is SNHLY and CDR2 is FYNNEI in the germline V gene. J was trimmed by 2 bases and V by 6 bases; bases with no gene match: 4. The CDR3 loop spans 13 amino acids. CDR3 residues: CASRRQGPYEQYI. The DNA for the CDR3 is TGTGCCAGCAGAAGACAGGGACCCTACGAGCAGTACATC.

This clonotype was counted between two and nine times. The CDR3 DNA follows: TGTGCCAGCAGCAACGGACAGGGCGAACTTTTTTCCTACGAGCAGTACTTC. Its protein is CASSNGQGELFSYEQYF. The V gene is TRBV7-6, the J gene TRBJ2-7; 8 positions match TRBD1. The CDR3 covers 17 residues. Losses at the gene ends were 5 bases for V and 1 base for J; bases not matched to a gene: 13. Germline V CDR1 and CDR2: SGHVS, FNYEAQ.

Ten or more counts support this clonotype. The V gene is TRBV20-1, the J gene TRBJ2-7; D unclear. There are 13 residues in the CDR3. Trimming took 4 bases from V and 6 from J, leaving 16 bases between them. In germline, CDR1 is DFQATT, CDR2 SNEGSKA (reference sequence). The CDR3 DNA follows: TGCAGTGCTATTAAGGCCCGAACATCCGAGCAGTACTTC. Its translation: CSAIKARTSEQYF.

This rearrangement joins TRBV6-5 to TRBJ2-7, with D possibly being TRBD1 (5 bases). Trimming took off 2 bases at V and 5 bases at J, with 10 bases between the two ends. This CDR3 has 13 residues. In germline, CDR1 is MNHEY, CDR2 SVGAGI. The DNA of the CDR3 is TGTGCCAGCAGTTACCGGATAGGGGACGAGCAGTACTTC. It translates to CASSYRIGDEQYF.

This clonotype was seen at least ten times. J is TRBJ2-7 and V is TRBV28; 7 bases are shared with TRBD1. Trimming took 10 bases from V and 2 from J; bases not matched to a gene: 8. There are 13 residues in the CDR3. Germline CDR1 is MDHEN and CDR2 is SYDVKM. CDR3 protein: CATKQGLAYEQYF. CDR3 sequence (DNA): TGTGCCACCAAACAGGGGCTGGCCTACGAGCAGTACTTC. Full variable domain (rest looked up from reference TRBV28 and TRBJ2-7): DVKVTQSSRYLVKRTGEKVFLECVQDMDHENMFWYRQDPGLGLRLIYFSYDVKMKEKGDIPEGYSVSREKKERFSLILESASTNQTSMYLCATKQGLAYEQYFGPGTRLTVT.

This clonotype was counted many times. CDR3 nucleotides: TGCAGTGCTAGTAGATTACGGCTAGCGGGAGGAAGCTCCTACAATGAGCAGTTCTTC. Translated: CSASRLRLAGGSSYNEQFF. The rearrangement uses TRBV20-1 and TRBJ2-1, with 11 bases lining up with TRBD2. V shed 3 bases, J shed 0 bases, and the junction held 13 bases outside the gene matches. The CDR3 loop spans 19 amino acids. Looked up from germline, CDR1 is DFQATT and CDR2 is SNEGSKA (reference sequence).

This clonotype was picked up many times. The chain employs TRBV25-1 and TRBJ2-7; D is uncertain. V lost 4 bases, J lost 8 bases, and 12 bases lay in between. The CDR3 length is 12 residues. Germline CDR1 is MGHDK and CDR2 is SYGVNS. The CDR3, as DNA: TGTGCCAGCAGTGCCGGTGACACAAAGCAGTACTTC. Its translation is CASSAGDTKQYF.

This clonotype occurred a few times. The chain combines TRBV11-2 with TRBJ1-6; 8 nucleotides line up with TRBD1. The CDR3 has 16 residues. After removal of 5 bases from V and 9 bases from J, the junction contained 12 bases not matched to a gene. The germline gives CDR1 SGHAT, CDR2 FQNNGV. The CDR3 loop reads CASSSRRPGQGSPLHF. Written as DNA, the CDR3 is TGTGCCAGCAGCAGCCGAAGACCTGGACAGGGTTCACCCCTCCACTTT.

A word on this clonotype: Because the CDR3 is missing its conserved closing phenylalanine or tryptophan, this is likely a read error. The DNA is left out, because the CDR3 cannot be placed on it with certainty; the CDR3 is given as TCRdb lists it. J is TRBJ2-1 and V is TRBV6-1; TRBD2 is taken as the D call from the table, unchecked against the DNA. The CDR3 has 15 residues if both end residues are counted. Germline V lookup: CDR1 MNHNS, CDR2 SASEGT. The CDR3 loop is CASSEMGLAGGERVL.

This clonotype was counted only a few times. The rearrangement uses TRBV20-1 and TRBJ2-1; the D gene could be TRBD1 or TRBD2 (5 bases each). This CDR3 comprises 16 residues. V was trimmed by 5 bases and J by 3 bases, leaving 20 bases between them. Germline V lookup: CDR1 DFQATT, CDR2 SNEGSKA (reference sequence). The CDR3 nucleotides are TGCAGTGCTGAAGCTCGGGACGCTGGTTACTACAATGAGCAGTTCTTC. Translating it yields CSAEARDAGYYNEQFF.

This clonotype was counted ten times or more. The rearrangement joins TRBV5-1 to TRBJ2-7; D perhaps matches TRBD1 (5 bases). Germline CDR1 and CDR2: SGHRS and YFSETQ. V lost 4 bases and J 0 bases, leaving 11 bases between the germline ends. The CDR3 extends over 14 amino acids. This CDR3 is CASSKQGYSYEQYF. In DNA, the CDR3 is TGCGCCAGCAGCAAGCAGGGTTACTCCTACGAGCAGTACTTC.